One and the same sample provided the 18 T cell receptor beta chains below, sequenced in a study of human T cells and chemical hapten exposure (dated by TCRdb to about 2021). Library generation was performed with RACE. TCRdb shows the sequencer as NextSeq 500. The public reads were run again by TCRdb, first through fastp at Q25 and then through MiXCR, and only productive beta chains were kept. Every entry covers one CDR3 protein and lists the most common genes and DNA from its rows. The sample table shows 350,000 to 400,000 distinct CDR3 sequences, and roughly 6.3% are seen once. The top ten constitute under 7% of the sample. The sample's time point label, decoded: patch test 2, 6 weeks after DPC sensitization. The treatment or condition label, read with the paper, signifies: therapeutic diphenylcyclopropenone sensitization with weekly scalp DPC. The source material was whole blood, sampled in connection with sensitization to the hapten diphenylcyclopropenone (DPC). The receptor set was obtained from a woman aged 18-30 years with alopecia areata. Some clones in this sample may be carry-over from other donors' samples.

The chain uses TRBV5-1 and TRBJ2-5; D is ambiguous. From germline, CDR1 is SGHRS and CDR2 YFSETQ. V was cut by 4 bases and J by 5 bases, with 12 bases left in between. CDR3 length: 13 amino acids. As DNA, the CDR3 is TGCGCCAGCAGCGTGGCCCGCACTGAGACCCAGTACTTC. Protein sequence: CASSVARTETQYF.

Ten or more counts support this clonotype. DNA for the CDR3: TGCAGCGTCGGAGATCCGGGACAGGGGGCGCATAACTATGGCTACACCTTC. Translation: CSVGDPGQGAHNYGYTF. V is TRBV29-1 and J is TRBJ1-2; 12 nucleotides agree with TRBD1. CDR3 size: 17 residues. Looked up from germline, CDR1 is SQVTM and CDR2 is ANQGSEA. V lost 6 bases, J lost 1 base, and 12 bases stayed unmatched.

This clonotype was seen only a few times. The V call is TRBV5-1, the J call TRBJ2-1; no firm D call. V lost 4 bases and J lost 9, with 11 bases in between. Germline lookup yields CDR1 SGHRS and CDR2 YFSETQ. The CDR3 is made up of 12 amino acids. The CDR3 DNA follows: TGCGCCAGCAGCCTCACTCGGAGTGAGCAGTTCTTC. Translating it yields CASSLTRSEQFF. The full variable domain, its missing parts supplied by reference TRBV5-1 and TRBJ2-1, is KAGVTQTPRYLIKTRGQQVTLSCSPISGHRSVSWYQQTPGQGLQFLFEYFSETQRNKGNFPGRFSGRQFSNSRSEMNVSTLELGDSALYLCASSLTRSEQFFGPGTRLTVL.

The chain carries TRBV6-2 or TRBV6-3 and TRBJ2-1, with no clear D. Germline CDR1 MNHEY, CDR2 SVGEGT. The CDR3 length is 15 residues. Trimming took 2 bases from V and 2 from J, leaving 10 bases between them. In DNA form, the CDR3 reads TGTGCCAGCAGTTACGGCAGGTGGACCTACAATGAGCAGTTCTTC. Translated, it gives CASSYGRWTYNEQFF.

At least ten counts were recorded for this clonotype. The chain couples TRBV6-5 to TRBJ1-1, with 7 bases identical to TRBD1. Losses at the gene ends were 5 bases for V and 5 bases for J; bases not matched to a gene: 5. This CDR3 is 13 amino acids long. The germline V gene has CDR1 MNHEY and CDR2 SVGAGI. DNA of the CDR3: TGTGCCAGCAGTCTGGGACAGACGACTGAAGCTTTCTTT. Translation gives CASSLGQTTEAFF.

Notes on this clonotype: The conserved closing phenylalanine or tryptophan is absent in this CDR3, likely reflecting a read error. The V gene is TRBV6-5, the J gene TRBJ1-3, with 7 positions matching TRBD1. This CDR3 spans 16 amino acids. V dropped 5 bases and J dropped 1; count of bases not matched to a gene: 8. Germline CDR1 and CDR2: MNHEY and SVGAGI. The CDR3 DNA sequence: TGTGCCAGCAGTGCCACAGGGGTTTCGTCTGGAAACACCATATATTAT. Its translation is CASSATGVSSGNTIYY.

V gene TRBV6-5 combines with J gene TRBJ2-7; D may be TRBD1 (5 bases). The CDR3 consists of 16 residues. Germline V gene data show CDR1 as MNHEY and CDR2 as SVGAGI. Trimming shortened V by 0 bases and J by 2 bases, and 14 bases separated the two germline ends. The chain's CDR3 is CASSYSGPPAPYEQYF. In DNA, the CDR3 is TGTGCCAGCAGTTACTCGGGGCCGCCTGCCCCCTACGAGCAGTACTTC.

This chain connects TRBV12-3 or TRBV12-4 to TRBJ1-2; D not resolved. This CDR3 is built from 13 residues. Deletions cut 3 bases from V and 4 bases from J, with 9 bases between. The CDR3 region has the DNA TGTGCCAGCAGTTTTAAGGGAAGCTATGGCTACACCTTC. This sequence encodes CASSFKGSYGYTF.

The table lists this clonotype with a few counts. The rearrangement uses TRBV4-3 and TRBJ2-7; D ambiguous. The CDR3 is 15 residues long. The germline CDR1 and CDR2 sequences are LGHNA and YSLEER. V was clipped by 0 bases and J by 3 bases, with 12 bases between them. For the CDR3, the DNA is TGCGCCAGCAGCCAAGATGCAGACCCTCTCTACGAGCAGTACTTC. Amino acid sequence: CASSQDADPLYEQYF.

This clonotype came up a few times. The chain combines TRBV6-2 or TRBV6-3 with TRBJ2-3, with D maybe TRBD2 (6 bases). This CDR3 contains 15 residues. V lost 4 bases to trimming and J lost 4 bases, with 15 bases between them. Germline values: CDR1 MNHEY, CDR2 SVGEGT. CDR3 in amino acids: CASSLPGLASDTQYF. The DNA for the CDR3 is TGTGCCAGCAGTTTACCGGGACTGGCCTCAGATACGCAGTATTTT.

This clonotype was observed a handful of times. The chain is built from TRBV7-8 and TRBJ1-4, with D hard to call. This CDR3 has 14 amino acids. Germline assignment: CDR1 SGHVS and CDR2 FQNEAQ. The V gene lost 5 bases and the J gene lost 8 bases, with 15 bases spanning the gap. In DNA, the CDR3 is TGTGCCAGCAGCCCCATCCGCAATGGGGAAAAACTGTTTTTT. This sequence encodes CASSPIRNGEKLFF.

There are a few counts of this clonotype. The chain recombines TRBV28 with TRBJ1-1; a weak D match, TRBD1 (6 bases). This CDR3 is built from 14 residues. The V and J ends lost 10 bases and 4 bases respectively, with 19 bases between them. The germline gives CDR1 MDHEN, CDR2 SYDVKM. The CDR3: CATHRASVATEAFF. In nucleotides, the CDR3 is TGTGCCACTCACAGGGCCTCCGTGGCCACTGAAGCTTTCTTT.

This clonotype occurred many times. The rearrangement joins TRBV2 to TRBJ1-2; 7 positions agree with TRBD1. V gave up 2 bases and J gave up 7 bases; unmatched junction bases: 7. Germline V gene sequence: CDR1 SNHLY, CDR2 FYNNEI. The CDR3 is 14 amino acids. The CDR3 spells CASSEQGQPPGYTF. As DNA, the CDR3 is TGTGCCAGCAGTGAACAGGGACAGCCCCCTGGCTACACCTTC.

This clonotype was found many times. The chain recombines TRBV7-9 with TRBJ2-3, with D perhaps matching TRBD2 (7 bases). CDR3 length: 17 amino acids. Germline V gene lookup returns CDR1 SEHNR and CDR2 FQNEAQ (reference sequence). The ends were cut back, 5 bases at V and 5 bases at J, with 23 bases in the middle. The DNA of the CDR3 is TGTGCCAGCAGCCCGGGGGGTTCGGGGGCACACAGAGATACGCAGTATTTT. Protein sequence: CASSPGGSGAHRDTQYF. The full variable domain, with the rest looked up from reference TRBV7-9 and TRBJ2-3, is DTGVSQNPRHKITKRGQNVTFRCDPISEHNRLYWYRQTLGQGPEFLTYFQNEAQLEKSRLLSDRFSAERPKGSFSTLEIQRTEQGDSAMYLCASSPGGSGAHRDTQYFGPGTRLTVL.

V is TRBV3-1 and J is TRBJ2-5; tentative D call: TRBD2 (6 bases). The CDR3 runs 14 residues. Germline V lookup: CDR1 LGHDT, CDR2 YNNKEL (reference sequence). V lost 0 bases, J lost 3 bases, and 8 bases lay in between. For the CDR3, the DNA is TGTGCCAGCAGCCAAGAGGGGGGAGAAGAGACCCAGTACTTC. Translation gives CASSQEGGEETQYF.

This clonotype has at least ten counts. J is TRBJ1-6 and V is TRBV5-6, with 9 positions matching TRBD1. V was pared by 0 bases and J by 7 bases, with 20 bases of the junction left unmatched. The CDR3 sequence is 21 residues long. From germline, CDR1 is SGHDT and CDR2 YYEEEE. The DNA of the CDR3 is TGTGCCAGCAGCTTGGTCGGGTCCGGACAGGGGATGCGCAAGGCCAATTCACCCCTCCACTTT. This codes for CASSLVGSGQGMRKANSPLHF. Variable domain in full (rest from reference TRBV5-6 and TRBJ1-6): DAGVTQSPTHLIKTRGQQVTLRCSPKSGHDTVSWYQQALGQGPQFIFQYYEEEERQRGNFPDRFSGHQFPNYSSELNVNALLLGDSALYLCASSLVGSGQGMRKANSPLHFGNGTRLTVT.

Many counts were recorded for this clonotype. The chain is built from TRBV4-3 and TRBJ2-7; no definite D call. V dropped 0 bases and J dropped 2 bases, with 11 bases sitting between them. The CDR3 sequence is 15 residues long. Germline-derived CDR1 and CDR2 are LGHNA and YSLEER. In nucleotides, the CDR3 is TGCGCCAGCAGCCAAGATCTAGAGGTTACCTACGAGCAGTACTTC. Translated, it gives CASSQDLEVTYEQYF.

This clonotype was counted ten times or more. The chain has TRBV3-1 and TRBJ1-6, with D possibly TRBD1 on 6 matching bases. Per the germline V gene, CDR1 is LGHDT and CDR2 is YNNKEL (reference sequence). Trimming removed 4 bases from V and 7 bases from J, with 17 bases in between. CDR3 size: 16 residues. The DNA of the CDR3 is TGTGCCAGCAGCCTTCAACCGGGACAAGGAAATTCACCCCTCCACTTT. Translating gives CASSLQPGQGNSPLHF. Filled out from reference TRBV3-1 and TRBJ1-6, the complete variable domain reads DTAVSQTPKYLVTQMGNDKSIKCEQNLGHDTMYWYKQDSKKFLKIMFSYNNKELIINETVPNRFSPKSPDKAHLNLHINSLELGDSAVYFCASSLQPGQGNSPLHFGNGTRLTVT.